The clone carrying this TCR beta chain was seen only a few times. Its specificity is unknown. The data derive from a study of shared clonotypes between healthy human individuals. Overall study findings and caveats: Lower generation probabilities were found for non-shared clonotypes than for those shared by all four donors.

To make CD8 memory, CD45RO+ cells were put together with CCR7-negative CD45RA+ TemRA cells. This CDR3 spans 12 amino acids. Trimming took 5 bases from V and 2 from J, leaving 7 bases between them. Germline V CDR1 and CDR2: SQVTM, ANQGSEA. Only in-frame clones appear in the TCRdb table, and some are missing; sequencing was by immunoSEQ multiplex PCR. The sample lists some 100,000 clones, approximately 70% seen once, with roughly 24% in the top ten. Sequenced: memory CD8+ T cells sorted from blood. Subset meaning: CD45RO+ cells pooled with CCR7-negative TemRA cells. The sequence derives from a woman aged 25 to 39 in good health. J is TRBJ1-3 and V is TRBV29-1; D gene ambiguous. CDR3 nucleotides: TGCAGCGTTAGTCTACCTGGAAACACCATATATTTT. Protein sequence: CSVSLPGNTIYF.